This TCR beta chain came from a study of memory CD4+ T cells and cytomegalovirus serostatus. The sort gate was single viable CD3+CD4+CD8-CD45RO+ cells for memory CD4+ T cells. The data were produced by immunoSEQ multiplex PCR, yet TCRdb's version contains in-frame clones alone and is incomplete. There are tens of thousands of clones in the sample; less than 80% occur only once, and roughly 0.99% lies in the top ten. The CDR3 covers 14 residues. J was trimmed by 7 bases and V by 6 bases; bases with no gene match: 4. From germline, CDR1 is MNHNS and CDR2 SASEGT. Source material: memory CD4+ T cells from blood. The TCR sequence derives from an adult in good health and CMV-seronegative. The chain recombines TRBV6-1 with TRBJ2-1, with 12 nucleotides matching TRBD2. The CDR3 loop reads CASRTGLAGNEQFF. The CDR3 coding sequence is TGTGCCAGCAGAACGGGACTAGCGGGTAATGAGCAGTTCTTC.